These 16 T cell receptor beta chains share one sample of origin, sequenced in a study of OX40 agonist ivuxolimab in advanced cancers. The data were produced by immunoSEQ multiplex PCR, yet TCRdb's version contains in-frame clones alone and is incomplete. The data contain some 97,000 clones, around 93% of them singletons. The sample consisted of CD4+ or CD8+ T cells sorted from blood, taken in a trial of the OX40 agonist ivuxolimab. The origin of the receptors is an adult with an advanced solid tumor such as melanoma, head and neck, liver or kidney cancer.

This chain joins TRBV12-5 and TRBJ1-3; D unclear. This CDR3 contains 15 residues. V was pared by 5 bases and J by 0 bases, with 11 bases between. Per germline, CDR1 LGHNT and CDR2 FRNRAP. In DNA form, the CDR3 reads TGTGCTAGTGGTCCCCCAGGACTCTCTGGAAACACCATATATTTT. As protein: CASGPPGLSGNTIYF.

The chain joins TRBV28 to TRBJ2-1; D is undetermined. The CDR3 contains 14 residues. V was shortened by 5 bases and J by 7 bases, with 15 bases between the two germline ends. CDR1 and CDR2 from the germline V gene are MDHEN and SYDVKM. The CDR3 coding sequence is TGTGCCAGCAGTCCCCCTCCGCTAGAGAATGAGCAGTTCTTC. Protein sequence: CASSPPPLENEQFF. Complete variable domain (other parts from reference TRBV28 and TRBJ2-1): DVKVTQSSRYLVKRTGEKVFLECVQDMDHENMFWYRQDPGLGLRLIYFSYDVKMKEKGDIPEGYSVSREKKERFSLILESASTNQTSMYLCASSPPPLENEQFFGPGTRLTVL.

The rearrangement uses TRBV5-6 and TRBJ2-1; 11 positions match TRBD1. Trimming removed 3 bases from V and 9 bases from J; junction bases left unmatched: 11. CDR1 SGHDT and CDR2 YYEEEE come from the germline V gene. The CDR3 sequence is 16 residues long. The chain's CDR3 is CASSWGQGGSNSEQFF. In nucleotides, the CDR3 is TGTGCCAGCAGCTGGGGACAGGGGGGCTCCAATAGTGAGCAGTTCTTC.

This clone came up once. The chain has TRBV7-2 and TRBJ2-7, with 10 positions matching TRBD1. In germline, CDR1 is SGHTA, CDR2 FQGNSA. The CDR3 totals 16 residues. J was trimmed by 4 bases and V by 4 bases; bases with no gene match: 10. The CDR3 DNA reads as TGTGCCAGCAGCTCCTCCGGGACAGGGGTTGTGTACGAGCAGTACTTC. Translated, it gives CASSSSGTGVVYEQYF.

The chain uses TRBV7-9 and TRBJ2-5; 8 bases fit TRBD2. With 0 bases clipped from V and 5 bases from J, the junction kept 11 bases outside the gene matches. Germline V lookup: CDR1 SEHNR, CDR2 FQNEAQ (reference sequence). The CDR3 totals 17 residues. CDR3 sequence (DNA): TGTGCCAGCAGCTTAGCGAGGGGAGCGGGAGTGGGGGAGACCCAGTACTTC. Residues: CASSLARGAGVGETQYF. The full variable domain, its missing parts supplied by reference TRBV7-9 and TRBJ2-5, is DTGVSQNPRHKITKRGQNVTFRCDPISEHNRLYWYRQTLGQGPEFLTYFQNEAQLEKSRLLSDRFSAERPKGSFSTLEIQRTEQGDSAMYLCASSLARGAGVGETQYFGPGTRLLVL.

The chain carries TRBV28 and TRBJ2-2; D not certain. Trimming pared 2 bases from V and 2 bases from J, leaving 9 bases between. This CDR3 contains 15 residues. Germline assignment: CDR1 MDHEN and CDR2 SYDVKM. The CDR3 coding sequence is TGTGCCAGCAGTTTAGGAACAGCCAACACCGGGGAGCTGTTTTTT. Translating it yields CASSLGTANTGELFF.

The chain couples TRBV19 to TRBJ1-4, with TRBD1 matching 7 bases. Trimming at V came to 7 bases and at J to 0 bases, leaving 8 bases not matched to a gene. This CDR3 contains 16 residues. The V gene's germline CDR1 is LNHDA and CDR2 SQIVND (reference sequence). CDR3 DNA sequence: TGTGCCAGTACCACGCGGACAGGAGCAACTAATGAAAAACTGTTTTTT. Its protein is CASTTRTGATNEKLFF.

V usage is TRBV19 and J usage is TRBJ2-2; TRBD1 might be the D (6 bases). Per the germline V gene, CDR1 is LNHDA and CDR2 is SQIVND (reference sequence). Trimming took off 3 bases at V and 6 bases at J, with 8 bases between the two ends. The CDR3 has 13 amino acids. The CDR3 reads CASSIDRSGELFF. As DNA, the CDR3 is TGTGCCAGTAGTATCGACAGGTCCGGGGAGCTGTTTTTT.

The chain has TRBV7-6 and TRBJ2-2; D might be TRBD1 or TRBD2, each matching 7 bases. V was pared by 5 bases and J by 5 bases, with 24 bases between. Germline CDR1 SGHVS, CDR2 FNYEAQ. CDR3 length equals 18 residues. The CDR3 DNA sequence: TGTGCCAGCAGCCCAGGTGCAAAGGGGGCGGGAGATACCGGGGAGCTGTTTTTT. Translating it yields CASSPGAKGAGDTGELFF.

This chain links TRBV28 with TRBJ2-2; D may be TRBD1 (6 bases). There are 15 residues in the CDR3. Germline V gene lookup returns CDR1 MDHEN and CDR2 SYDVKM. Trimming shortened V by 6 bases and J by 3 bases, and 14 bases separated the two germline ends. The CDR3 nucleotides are TGTGCCAGCAGACCTCCGGACAGATACACCGGGGAGCTGTTTTTT. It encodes CASRPPDRYTGELFF.

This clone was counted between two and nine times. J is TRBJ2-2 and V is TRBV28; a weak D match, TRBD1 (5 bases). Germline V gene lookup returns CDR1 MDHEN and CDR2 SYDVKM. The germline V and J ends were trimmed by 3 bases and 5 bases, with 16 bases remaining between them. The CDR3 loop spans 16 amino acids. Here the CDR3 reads CASSFQSPSGTGELFF. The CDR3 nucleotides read TGTGCCAGCAGTTTCCAATCCCCATCAGGGACCGGGGAGCTGTTTTTT.

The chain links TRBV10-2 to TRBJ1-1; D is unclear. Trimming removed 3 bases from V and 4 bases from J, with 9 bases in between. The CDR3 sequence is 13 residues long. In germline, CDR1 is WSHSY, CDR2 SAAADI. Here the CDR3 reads CASSDEGVTEAFF. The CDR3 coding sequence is TGCGCCAGCAGTGATGAGGGAGTCACTGAAGCTTTCTTT.

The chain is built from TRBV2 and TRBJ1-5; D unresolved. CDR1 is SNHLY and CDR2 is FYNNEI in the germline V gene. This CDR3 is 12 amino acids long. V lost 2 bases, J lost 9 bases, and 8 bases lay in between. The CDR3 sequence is CASSESGSPQHF. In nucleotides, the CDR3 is TGTGCCAGCAGTGAAAGTGGTTCGCCCCAGCATTTT.

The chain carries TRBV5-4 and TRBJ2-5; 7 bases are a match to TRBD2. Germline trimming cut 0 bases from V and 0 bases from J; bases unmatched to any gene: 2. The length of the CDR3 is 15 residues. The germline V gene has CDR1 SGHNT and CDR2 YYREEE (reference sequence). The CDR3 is CASSLEAGHQETQYF. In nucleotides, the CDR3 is TGTGCCAGCAGCTTGGAAGCGGGGCACCAAGAGACCCAGTACTTC. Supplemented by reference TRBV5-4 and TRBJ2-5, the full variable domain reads ETGVTQSPTHLIKTRGQQVTLRCSSQSGHNTVSWYQQALGQGPQFIFQYYREEENGRGNFPPRFSGLQFPNYSSELNVNALELDDSALYLCASSLEAGHQETQYFGPGTRLLVL.

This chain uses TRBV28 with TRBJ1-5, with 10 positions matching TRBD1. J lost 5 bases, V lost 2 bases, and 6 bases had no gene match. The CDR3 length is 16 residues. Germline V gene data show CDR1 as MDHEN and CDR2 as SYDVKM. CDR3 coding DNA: TGTGCCAGCAGTTTACTTCCTGGGACAGGGGATCAGCCCCAGCATTTT. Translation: CASSLLPGTGDQPQHF.

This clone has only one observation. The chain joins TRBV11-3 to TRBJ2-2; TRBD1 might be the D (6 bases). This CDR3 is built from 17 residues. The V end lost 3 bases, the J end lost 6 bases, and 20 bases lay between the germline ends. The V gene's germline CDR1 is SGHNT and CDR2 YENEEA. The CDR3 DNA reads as TGTGCCAGCAGCTTGGGGGCTGGAATCGGTGTGGCCGGGGAGCTGTTTTTT. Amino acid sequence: CASSLGAGIGVAGELFF.